A selection of T cell receptor beta chains follows, all from one sample in a study of T cell responses to AZD1222 COVID-19 vaccine. TCRdb's table, derived via immunoSEQ multiplex PCR, lists solely in-frame clones and lacks some. The table shows 100,000 to 150,000 clones, with about 91% occurring only once. The source material was peripheral blood, sampled 28 days after the second AZD1222 dose. Receptors originate from an adult who received the AZD1222 COVID-19 vaccine. Each CDR3 is given with its conserved first and last residue. D genes are given only for firm matches. Expanded clones get a size class; other rows say once, few or many, or leave the size out.

TRBJ1-5	-	TRBV4-3	TRBD1	TGCGCCAGCAGCCCCGGACAGGGGGAGGGCCAGCCCCAGCATTTT	CASSPGQGEGQPQHF
TRBJ1-4	-	TRBV7-2	TRBD1	TGTGCCAGCAGCTTAGGACAGGGCAATGAAAAACTGTTTTTT	CASSLGQGNEKLFF
TRBJ2-1	-	TRBV5-1	-	TGCGCCAGCAGCGTAACTTCGGCAGGGTGGTACAATGAGCAGTTCTTC	CASSVTSAGWYNEQFF
TRBJ1-5	-	TRBV19	TRBD1	TGTGCCAGTAGCAAAAACTACGTGGACAGGACCCAGCATTTT	CASSKNYVDRTQHF
TRBJ1-1	once	TRBV21-1	-	TGTGCCAGCCGTCGGTTCCTTCAGGGGAAAGGAAGAACTGAAGCTTTCTTT	CASRRFLQGKGRTEAFF
TRBJ2-7	-	TRBV11-2	-	TGTGCCAGCAGCTTGTCCCCCGGCTACGAGCAGTACTTC	CASSLSPGYEQYF
TRBJ2-5	-	TRBV5-1	TRBD1	TGCGCCAGCAGCTTGCCAGGGGGAGAGACCCAGTACTTC	CASSLPGGETQYF
TRBJ2-2	-	TRBV30	-	TGTGCCTGGAACACCGGGACAACGAACACCGGGGAGCTGTTTTTT	CAWNTGTTNTGELFF
TRBJ2-1	-	TRBV11-2	-	TGTGCCAGCAGCTTAAGAGAGGGGGGCTACAATGAGCAGTTCTTC	CASSLREGGYNEQFF
TRBJ1-1	-	TRBV19	-	TGTGCCAGTAGTATAGGCGTCGGACTTGGAGGCTTTAGTGAAGCTTTCTTT	CASSIGVGLGGFSEAFF
TRBJ1-5	once	TRBV6-2/TRBV6-3	-	TGTGCCAGCAGTTACGTCCAGGATAGCAATCAGCCCCAGCATTTT	CASSYVQDSNQPQHF
TRBJ2-3	-	TRBV4-3	-	TGCGCCAGCAGCCAAGAGTTACGATCCCCCGGCACAGATACGCAGTATTTT	CASSQELRSPGTDTQYF
TRBJ2-2	-	TRBV6-4	-	TGTGCCAGCAGTGACTCGTCAGCCGGGGAGCTGTTTTTT	CASSDSSAGELFF
TRBJ1-2	-	TRBV7-2	TRBD1	TGTGCCAGCAGCTCAATACAGGGGGCACGCGGCTACACCTTC	CASSSIQGARGYTF
TRBJ1-2	-	TRBV24-1	-	TGTGCCACCAGTGACAGACACCTAGGGGGCTACACCTTC	CATSDRHLGGYTF
TRBJ2-2	-	TRBV15	-	TGTGCCACTCAGGGGCCGAACACCGGGGAGCTGTTTTTT	CATQGPNTGELFF
TRBJ1-5	-	TRBV9	-	TGTGCCAGCAGCGTAGATCCAGGGAGTCAGCCCCAGCATTTT	CASSVDPGSQPQHF
TRBJ2-7	-	TRBV25-1	-	TGTGCCAGCCCTTTAGAAGGCTACGAGCAGTACTTC	CASPLEGYEQYF
TRBJ2-3	-	TRBV7-9	TRBD2	TGTGCCAGCGATAGCGGGAGGGTTTCAGATACGCAGTATTTT	CASDSGRVSDTQYF
TRBJ1-4	-	TRBV3-1/TRBV3-2	-	TGTGCCAGCAGCCTCTACTTACATAGCTTTAATGAAAAACTGTTTTTT	CASSLYLHSFNEKLFF
TRBJ1-2	once	TRBV4-3	-	TGCGCCAGCAGCCAAGATCGCGGGAATGGCTACACCTTC	CASSQDRGNGYTF
TRBJ1-2	-	TRBV7-2	-	TGTGCCAGCAGCTTAGTAGGGCAGTACTATGGCTACACCTTC	CASSLVGQYYGYTF
TRBJ2-7	-	TRBV7-2	TRBD1	TGTGCCAGCAGCCCACAGGGGGTCCGGAACGAGCAGTACTTC	CASSPQGVRNEQYF
TRBJ2-5	-	TRBV5-1	-	TGCGCCAGCAGCTCACAAGAGACCCAGTACTTC	CASSSQETQYF
TRBJ1-5	-	TRBV2	-	TGTGCCAGCACCCCGAGTAATAGCAATCAGCCCCAGCATTTT	CASTPSNSNQPQHF
TRBJ1-1	-	TRBV12-3/TRBV12-4	-	TGTGCCAGCACCCTTAGGGGGTACACTGAAGCTTTCTTT	CASTLRGYTEAFF
TRBJ2-1	-	TRBV6-4	TRBD2	TGTGCCAGCAGTTCCGGACTAGCGGAAGACCCAAATGAGCAGTTCTTC	CASSSGLAEDPNEQFF
TRBJ2-7	-	TRBV7-2	-	TGTGCCAGCAGCTCCCAGGTTGGGGCTGGGTACGAGCAGTACTTC	CASSSQVGAGYEQYF
TRBJ2-1	once	TRBV3-1/TRBV3-2	-	TGTGCCAGCAGTTCCAGAGGGAATGAGCAGTTCTTC	CASSSRGNEQFF
TRBJ2-3	-	TRBV5-4	TRBD2	TGTGCCAGCAGCGCGGGACTAGCGGGGGACACCGATACGCAGTATTTT	CASSAGLAGDTDTQYF
TRBJ2-6	-	TRBV9	-	TGTGCCAGCAGCCTCACAGGGCACTCTGGGGCCAACGTCCTGACTTTC	CASSLTGHSGANVLTF
TRBJ2-2	-	TRBV2	-	TGTGCCAGCAGCCTACAGGGATCCGGGGAGCTGTTTTTT	CASSLQGSGELFF
TRBJ1-3	-	TRBV12-3/TRBV12-4	-	TGTGCCAGCGACGGGGACACCATATATTTT	CASDGDTIYF
TRBJ2-1	-	TRBV7-2	TRBD2	TGTGCCAGCAGGTTATCGGGACTAGCAGCTGAGCAATTCTTC	CASRLSGLAAEQFF
TRBJ2-5	-	TRBV29-1	-	TGCAGCGTCGCCCCACGGTTCCTACAAGAGACCCAGTACTTC	CSVAPRFLQETQYF
TRBJ1-2	-	TRBV4-1	TRBD1	TGCGCCAGCAGCCGCTCGCTTCAGGGGGCGACTAACTATGGCTACACCTTC	CASSRSLQGATNYGYTF
TRBJ1-1	-	TRBV10-3	-	TGTGCCATCAGTGAAAACGGGAACACTGAAGCTTTCTTT	CAISENGNTEAFF
TRBJ2-5	-	TRBV5-4	-	TGTGCCAGCAGCTTGGGGGCAGATAAAGAGACCCAGTACTTC	CASSLGADKETQYF
TRBJ2-3	-	TRBV7-9	-	TGTGCCAGCAGGAAGGGGAGTGCAGATACGCAGTATTTT	CASRKGSADTQYF
TRBJ1-2	-	TRBV10-2	-	TGCGCCAGCTCGGGTCCCGGGTCCCTCTATGGCTACACCTTC	CASSGPGSLYGYTF
TRBJ2-1	-	TRBV18	TRBD1	TGTGCCAGCTCACCCATCGGGACAGGATCCTACAATGAGCAGTTCTTC	CASSPIGTGSYNEQFF
TRBJ2-5	-	TRBV29-1	-	TGCAGCGTTGAGCCTAGCCAGGAGACCCAGTACTTC	CSVEPSQETQYF
TRBJ2-3	-	TRBV11-3	-	TGTGCCAGCAGCTTAGATCCCTCAGAAAGTACGCAGTATTTT	CASSLDPSESTQYF
TRBJ1-3	-	TRBV7-2	-	TGTGCCAGCAGCCAATCATCCAGCTCTGGAAACACCATATATTTT	CASSQSSSSGNTIYF
TRBJ2-1	-	TRBV6-4	-	TGTGCCAGCAGTGACATTTTGGGTTCGAAGCAGTTCTTC	CASSDILGSKQFF
TRBJ2-1	-	TRBV27	-	TGTGCCAGCAGTTTTTACAATCCCTACAATGAGCAGTTCTTC	CASSFYNPYNEQFF
TRBJ2-5	-	TRBV7-2	-	TGTGCCAGCAGCCTTATGCACAGACAAGAGACCCAGTACTTC	CASSLMHRQETQYF
TRBJ1-2	-	TRBV11-1	TRBD1	TGTGCCAGCAGCCAGGGGGCAGAAACCTATGGCTACACCTTC	CASSQGAETYGYTF
TRBJ1-2	-	TRBV19	-	TGTGCCAGTAGTATAGGCGGAGGAGGCTACACCTTC	CASSIGGGGYTF
TRBJ1-4	-	TRBV27	-	TGTGCCAGCAGTCTAGGGGGAGGGAGTGAAAAACTGTTTTTT	CASSLGGGSEKLFF
TRBJ1-3	few	TRBV10-3	TRBD1	TGTGCCATCAGGAGATGGACAGGGGGAGGAAACACCATATATTTT	CAIRRWTGGGNTIYF
TRBJ1-1	-	TRBV10-3	-	TGTGCCATCAGTGAGGCGGACCATCCATGGGGTTTCTTT	CAISEADHPWGFF